The 29 T cell receptor beta chains given below trace back to one sample, sequenced in a study of blood T cells in healthy people across ages. The authors ran a second PCR of roughly 6 to 11 cycles using a sample-barcoded 5' primer and a J-beta primer mix. MiXCR was run by TCRdb on the 5' RACE reads, yielding one entry per CDR3 protein. The table has 800,000 to 1,000,000 distinct CDR3 sequences, roughly 52% seen once; the top ten hold about an eighth. Source material: blood. The receptors derive from a man aged 30 to 45 in good health.

A single count supports this clonotype. One end of the junction varies from germline; a read error may be responsible. V usage is TRBV3-1 and J usage is TRBJ2-5, with 10 positions matching TRBD2. The end of the DNA fits TRBJ2-7 better, so the J call may be wrong. The germline CDR1 and CDR2 sequences are LGHDT and YNNKEL (reference sequence). The CDR3 sequence is 16 residues long. This CDR3 is CASGQDSGGFPYEQYF. For the CDR3, the DNA is TGTGCCAGCGGCCAAGATAGCGGGGGGTTTCCCTACGAGCAGTACTTC.

This clonotype came up a few times. The rearrangement joins TRBV6-5 to TRBJ2-7, with TRBD1 matching over 8 bases. This CDR3 has 17 amino acids. J lost 1 base, V lost 0 bases, and 8 bases had no gene match. Germline V lookup: CDR1 MNHEY, CDR2 SVGAGI. For the CDR3, the DNA is TGTGCCAGCAGTTACTCGACTGGACAGGGATATTCCTACGAGCAGTACTTC. This codes for CASSYSTGQGYSYEQYF.

The V call is TRBV4-3, the J call TRBJ1-4; the D is unclear. CDR1 is LGHNA, CDR2 YSLEER, per germline. V gave up 0 bases and J gave up 4 bases, with 12 bases separating them. The length of the CDR3 is 16 residues. The CDR3 is CASSQEAGFNNEKLFF. DNA of the CDR3: TGCGCCAGCAGCCAAGAGGCGGGCTTTAATAATGAAAAACTGTTTTTT.

This rearrangement joins TRBV29-1 to TRBJ1-2, with a tentative D call TRBD1 (5 bases). V was pared by 4 bases and J by 6 bases, with 9 bases between. Germline CDR1 and CDR2: SQVTM and ANQGSEA. CDR3 size: 11 residues. The CDR3 reads CSVAEGNGYTF. In nucleotides, the CDR3 is TGCAGCGTTGCGGAGGGGAATGGCTACACCTTC. The variable domain in full, completed from reference TRBV29-1 and TRBJ1-2, reads SAVISQKPSRDICQRGTSLTIQCQVDSQVTMMFWYRQQPGQSLTLIATANQGSEATYESGFVIDKFPISRPNLTFSTLTVSNMSPEDSSIYLCSVAEGNGYTFGSGTRLTVV.

This clonotype has only a few counts. The DNA of the CDR3 is TGCAGTCCTACTGGGACGGATTATGGCTACACCTTC. It encodes CSPTGTDYGYTF. The V gene is TRBV20-1, the J gene TRBJ1-2; D perhaps matches TRBD1 (5 bases). Germline V gene data show CDR1 as DFQATT and CDR2 as SNEGSKA (reference sequence). The ends were cut back, 8 bases at V and 5 bases at J, with 15 bases in the middle. This CDR3 region has 12 residues.

J is TRBJ2-5 and V is TRBV5-1; TRBD2 agrees at 8 bases. The CDR3 runs to 16 residues. Germline lookup yields CDR1 SGHRS and CDR2 YFSETQ. V lost 4 bases, J lost 2 bases, and 10 bases stayed unmatched. CDR3 bases: TGCGCCAGCAGCGCTGTCAGCGGGGGACCTCAAGAGACCCAGTACTTC. Its translation: CASSAVSGGPQETQYF.

The chain has TRBV28 and TRBJ2-5, with TRBD1 as a possible D gene (5 bases). The ends were cut back, 1 base at V and 11 bases at J, with 17 bases in the middle. This CDR3 has 14 amino acids. The germline V gene has CDR1 MDHEN and CDR2 SYDVKM. The CDR3 DNA sequence: TGTGCCAGCAGTTTATCACTTGGGGCTACTGAGCAGTACTTC. Its translation is CASSLSLGATEQYF.

This chain joins TRBV5-1 and TRBJ2-4, with TRBD1 matching 7 bases. The J call could be wrong; TRBJ2-7 is a better fit for the DNA end. Per germline, CDR1 SGHRS and CDR2 YFSETQ. The CDR3 length is 16 residues. CDR3 residues: CASSRRDSPFSYEQYF. DNA for the CDR3: TGCGCCAGCAGCCGCCGGGACAGCCCTTTCTCTTACGAGCAGTACTTC.

This chain connects TRBV6-6 to TRBJ1-4; D is unresolved. The germline V gene has CDR1 MNHNY and CDR2 SVGAGI (reference sequence). V was cut by 5 bases and J by 3 bases, with 4 bases left in between. CDR3 length equals 12 residues. CDR3 sequence: CASSPANEKLFF. For the CDR3, the DNA is TGTGCCAGCAGTCCCGCTAATGAAAAACTGTTTTTT.

CDR3 DNA sequence: TGTGCCAGCAGCTTAGAAGGGCGAAATGAAAAACTGTTTTTT. Its translation: CASSLEGRNEKLFF. The rearrangement links TRBV7-2 to TRBJ1-4; D unresolved. The CDR3 loop spans 14 amino acids. V lost 1 base to trimming and J lost 5 bases, with 8 bases between them. Germline-derived CDR1 and CDR2 are SGHTA and FQGNSA.

The chain employs TRBV6-2 or TRBV6-3 and TRBJ2-7, with 10 bases identical to TRBD1. TRBJ2-5 matches the DNA end more closely, so the J call is doubtful. Germline assignment: CDR1 MNHEY and CDR2 SVGEGT. This CDR3 has 14 residues. In DNA form, the CDR3 reads TGTGCCAGCAGTCCGGACAGGGGGACAGAGACCCAGTACTTC. Protein: CASSPDRGTETQYF.

This clonotype was picked up a small number of times. The chain employs TRBV27 and TRBJ1-5, with no clear D. With 3 bases removed from V and 2 bases from J, the gap between germline ends came to 14 bases. Germline V gene sequence: CDR1 MNHEY, CDR2 SMNVEV (reference sequence). The CDR3 is made up of 16 amino acids. CDR3: CASSLRRESGNQPQHF. The CDR3 nucleotides are TGTGCCAGCAGTTTGAGACGGGAAAGTGGCAATCAGCCCCAGCATTTT.

V usage is TRBV12-3 or TRBV12-4 and J usage is TRBJ2-7; 7 bases are shared with TRBD1. The CDR3 is 14 residues long. Losses at the gene ends were 6 bases for V and 5 bases for J; bases not matched to a gene: 10. This CDR3 reads CASSPTGTVHEQYF. The CDR3 DNA follows: TGTGCCAGCAGCCCGACCGGGACAGTCCACGAGCAGTACTTC.

The chain joins TRBV12-3 or TRBV12-4 to TRBJ2-7; D may be TRBD1 (6 bases). The CDR3 is 13 amino acids. The germline V and J ends were trimmed by 6 bases and 1 base, with 10 bases remaining between them. As DNA, the CDR3 is TGTGCCAGCAGACAGGGTGGGTCCTACGAGCAGTACTTC. This translates into CASRQGGSYEQYF.

The sample holds a few counts of this clonotype. This chain connects TRBV25-1 to TRBJ1-2; 11 bases are shared with TRBD1. The junction had 7 bases not matched to a gene; V was cut back by 6 bases and J by 7 bases. This CDR3 is built from 14 residues. Germline values: CDR1 MGHDK, CDR2 SYGVNS. CDR3 sequence reads: CASRSDRGRFGYTF. The CDR3 DNA follows: TGTGCCAGCAGATCGGACAGGGGGCGGTTTGGCTACACCTTC.

The chain carries TRBV3-1 and TRBJ2-1; no clear D. The CDR3 runs 14 residues. V lost 1 base, J lost 6 bases, and 10 bases lay in between. Germline-derived CDR1 and CDR2 are LGHDT and YNNKEL (reference sequence). The CDR3 DNA reads as TGTGCCAGCAGCCAAGTAGAAGGTTTCAATGAGCAGTTCTTC. Residues: CASSQVEGFNEQFF.

This rearrangement joins TRBV25-1 to TRBJ1-2, with no clear D. Deletions cut 4 bases from V and 5 bases from J, with 14 bases between. CDR3 length: 14 residues. CDR1 and CDR2 (germline): MGHDK, SYGVNS. The DNA of the CDR3 is TGTGCCAGCAGTGGGCCCCGCTTTGGTTATGGCTACACCTTC. It translates to CASSGPRFGYGYTF.

The chain combines TRBV20-1 with TRBJ2-7; TRBD2 might be the D (7 bases). This CDR3 spans 13 amino acids. Germline V gene data show CDR1 as DFQATT and CDR2 as SNEGSKA (reference sequence). The V end was cut by 3 bases, the J end by 7 bases, with 16 bases between. This CDR3 is CSASGGPNNEQYF. The DNA for the CDR3 is TGCAGTGCTAGCGGGGGGCCTAACAATGAGCAGTACTTC.

This clonotype was recorded many times. The V gene is TRBV6-6, the J gene TRBJ2-5; D is ambiguous. CDR3 size: 13 residues. The germline V and J ends were trimmed by 5 bases and 1 base, with 8 bases remaining between them. The germline CDR1 and CDR2 sequences are MNHNY and SVGAGI (reference sequence). DNA for the CDR3: TGTGCCAGCAGTCCAAGACCCCAAGAGACCCAGTACTTC. Amino acid sequence: CASSPRPQETQYF.

The V call is TRBV28, the J call TRBJ2-2; unclear D gene. The germline V gene has CDR1 MDHEN and CDR2 SYDVKM. CDR3 length equals 14 residues. V was trimmed by 4 bases and J by 1 base, leaving 7 bases between them. The CDR3 DNA reads TGTGCCAGCAGTTCGGCAGGGAACACCGGGGAGCTGTTTTTT. Residues: CASSSAGNTGELFF.

This clonotype came up a few times. The J gene is TRBJ2-7, the V gene TRBV10-3, with unresolved D. V lost 0 bases, J lost 0 bases, and 9 bases lay in between. The CDR3 extends over 15 amino acids. CDR1 is ENHRY and CDR2 is SYGVKD in the germline V gene. The CDR3 is CAISESGSRSYEQYF. In DNA form, the CDR3 reads TGTGCCATCAGTGAGTCTGGCTCCCGCTCCTACGAGCAGTACTTC.

The rearrangement uses TRBV25-1 and TRBJ1-2; D ambiguous. This CDR3 is built from 14 residues. Germline V lookup: CDR1 MGHDK, CDR2 SYGVNS. The germline V and J ends were trimmed by 8 bases and 8 bases, with 21 bases remaining between them. The DNA of the CDR3 is TGTGCCAGCGAACGGACGGGGATCTATGTCGGCTACACCTTC. Residues: CASERTGIYVGYTF.

The CDR3 spells CSARISRDRGRYEQYF. The CDR3 region has the DNA TGCAGCGCTAGAATCTCCCGGGACAGGGGTCGGTACGAGCAGTACTTC. The chain employs TRBV29-1 and TRBJ2-7; 10 bases are shared with TRBD1. In germline, CDR1 is SQVTM, CDR2 ANQGSEA. This CDR3 is 16 amino acids long. The J segment lost 4 bases and the V segment lost 7 bases, leaving 16 bases of the junction unmatched.

V usage is TRBV5-6 and J usage is TRBJ2-2; TRBD1 might be the D (6 bases). The V gene lost 4 bases and the J gene lost 2 bases, with 9 bases spanning the gap. The CDR3 runs 14 residues. Germline loops: CDR1 SGHDT, CDR2 YYEEEE. The CDR3 loop reads CASSGTSNTGELFF. CDR3 in DNA: TGTGCCAGCAGCGGGACAAGCAACACCGGGGAGCTGTTTTTT. Using reference TRBV5-6 and TRBJ2-2 for the parts outside the CDR3, the full variable domain is DAGVTQSPTHLIKTRGQQVTLRCSPKSGHDTVSWYQQALGQGPQFIFQYYEEEERQRGNFPDRFSGHQFPNYSSELNVNALLLGDSALYLCASSGTSNTGELFFGEGSRLTVL.

The V gene is TRBV7-6, the J gene TRBJ2-5; 8 positions match TRBD2. Germline CDR1 and CDR2: SGHVS and FNYEAQ. The CDR3 contains 15 residues. Trimming cost V 2 bases and J 11 bases; bases outside gene matches: 13. CDR3 nucleotide sequence: TGTGCCAGCAGCTTAAGCGGGGGCGGATCCTACAAGCAGTACTTC. Translated, it gives CASSLSGGGSYKQYF.

The chain combines TRBV28 with TRBJ2-4; 7 bases align to TRBD2. The CDR3 is made up of 17 amino acids. The germline V gene has CDR1 MDHEN and CDR2 SYDVKM. J lost 9 bases, V lost 8 bases, and 22 bases had no gene match. The CDR3 coding sequence is TGTGCCAGCGTCGGTTGGGAGGGCGCAATGGGAGGAACCATTCAGTACTTC. It yields the protein CASVGWEGAMGGTIQYF.

The rearrangement joins TRBV6-6 to TRBJ1-5, with D hard to call. V lost 5 bases and J 11 bases, leaving 19 bases between the germline ends. Germline V gives CDR1 MNHNY, CDR2 SVGAGI (reference sequence). This CDR3 comprises 14 residues. In nucleotides, the CDR3 is TGTGCCAGCAGTAACGCCGGGCCCAAAGCTACCCAGCATTTT. Translating gives CASSNAGPKATQHF.

This clonotype was observed once. The rearrangement links TRBV2 to TRBJ2-3; D could derive from TRBD1 or TRBD2 (5 bases each). Germline loops: CDR1 SNHLY, CDR2 FYNNEI. V lost 4 bases to trimming and J lost 5 bases, with 16 bases between them. This CDR3 has 15 amino acids. The CDR3 DNA follows: TGTGCCAGCAGTGTTGGGGGAATACGGGTAGATACGCAGTATTTT. This codes for CASSVGGIRVDTQYF.

The chain employs TRBV18 and TRBJ2-4, with a tentative D call TRBD1 (5 bases). TRBJ2-7 explains the end of the DNA better; the J call may be wrong. The CDR3 loop spans 14 amino acids. Germline CDR1 KGHSH, CDR2 LQKENI. The CDR3 DNA reads TGTGCCAGCTCACCAAACGCAGGGCCCGACGAGCAGTACTTC. Its translation is CASSPNAGPDEQYF.